The next 3 T cell receptor beta chains were all read from a single sample in a study of CD8+ T cells in alopecia areata. The sample's treatment: oral pan-JAK inhibitor, 5-10 mg twice daily. Extraction of RNA preceded its reverse transcription into cDNA, which served as the sequencing template. Generated by immunoSEQ multiplex PCR, the TCRdb table keeps only in-frame clones and is missing some. The sample includes about 190,000 clones, roughly three fifths of them seen just once. This material consisted of CD4+ T cells sorted from blood, taken at week 4, from a patient treated with tofacitinib. These receptor sequences come from a human donor with alopecia areata.

This chain connects TRBV6-1 to TRBJ2-1; TRBD2 matches at 11 bases. Looked up from germline, CDR1 is MNHNS and CDR2 is SASEGT. CDR3 length equals 14 residues. After removal of 10 bases from V and 5 bases from J, the junction contained 7 bases not matched to a gene. This CDR3 reads CATRPSGRNNEQFF. DNA of the CDR3: TGTGCCACCAGGCCTAGCGGGAGGAACAATGAGCAGTTCTTC.

This clone was found once. The chain recombines TRBV10-3 with TRBJ2-7; 7 nucleotides match TRBD2. The junction had 7 bases not matched to a gene; V was cut back by 2 bases and J by 3 bases. The length of the CDR3 is 15 residues. Per the germline V gene, CDR1 is ENHRY and CDR2 is SYGVKD. The CDR3 DNA reads as TGTGCCATCAGTGAGGGAATAGCGGGCCTCTACGAGCAGTACTTC. This gives the protein CAISEGIAGLYEQYF.

The V and J genes are TRBV30 and TRBJ2-7, with TRBD1 as a possible D gene (6 bases). The germline gives CDR1 GTSNPN, CDR2 SVGIG (reference sequence). The CDR3 has 15 amino acids. V was clipped by 3 bases and J by 6 bases, with 21 bases between them. The CDR3 sequence: CAWRGRGLGAGEQYF. The DNA of the CDR3 is TGTGCCTGGAGGGGCCGAGGTCTGGGGGCGGGCGAGCAGTACTTC.